Below are 22 T cell receptor beta chains sequenced from a single sample in a study of blood T cell repertoires in COVID-19. The assay was immunoSEQ multiplex PCR, and TCRdb's table has in-frame clones only and misses some. The table lists 150,000 to 200,000 clones, roughly 87% of them singletons. Sequencing used PBMCs or T cells enriched from blood (not recorded which). These receptors were obtained from a human donor with acute COVID-19. The donor label of this sample is uncertain.

This clone was counted a few times. The V gene is TRBV3-1 (or the pseudogene TRBV3-2), the J gene TRBJ1-6, with D perhaps TRBD1 (6 bases). Per the germline V gene, CDR1 is LGHDT and CDR2 is YNNKEL (reference sequence). Between the trimmed V and J ends, which lost 1 base and 5 bases, there was a span of 21 bases. CDR3 size: 19 residues. CDR3: CASSQGRRGGLADNSPLHF. The DNA for the CDR3 is TGTGCCAGCAGCCAAGGACGGCGGGGGGGGCTTGCAGATAATTCACCCCTCCACTTT.

The rearrangement uses TRBV19 and TRBJ1-2; D is perhaps TRBD1 (5 bases). Germline loops: CDR1 LNHDA, CDR2 SQIVND (reference sequence). The CDR3 spans 15 residues. The ends were cut back, 8 bases at V and 3 bases at J, with 19 bases in the middle. CDR3 in amino acids: CASEMGGGADYGYTF. The CDR3 region has the DNA TGTGCCAGTGAGATGGGCGGGGGAGCTGACTATGGCTACACCTTC.

The chain combines TRBV11-2 with TRBJ2-3; tentative D call: TRBD2 (6 bases). The CDR3 consists of 14 residues. Trimming took 4 bases from V and 3 from J, leaving 11 bases between them. Germline loops: CDR1 SGHAT, CDR2 FQNNGV. CDR3 loop: CASSSGTLTDTQYF. In nucleotides, the CDR3 is TGTGCCAGCAGCTCCGGGACTCTGACAGATACGCAGTATTTT.

The chain recombines TRBV30 with TRBJ1-5; no firm D call. The germline V gene encodes CDR1 GTSNPN and CDR2 SVGIG (reference sequence). The ends were cut back, 0 bases at V and 5 bases at J, with 8 bases in the middle. The CDR3 runs to 13 residues. CDR3 in DNA: TGTGCCTGGAGTGTTTCCCGGGATCAGCCCCAGCATTTT. It codes for CAWSVSRDQPQHF.

The V call is TRBV6-5, the J call TRBJ1-5, with 7 nucleotides matching TRBD1. The V and J ends lost 6 bases and 7 bases, in that order; junction bases with no gene match: 9. CDR1 is MNHEY and CDR2 is SVGAGI in the germline V gene. This CDR3 is built from 14 residues. CDR3 residues: CASRPTGVQQPQHF. The CDR3 DNA follows: TGTGCCAGCAGGCCTACAGGGGTGCAGCAGCCCCAGCATTTT.

The chain is built from TRBV6-5 and TRBJ2-5; unclear D gene. V lost 8 bases, J lost 5 bases, and 18 bases lay in between. Per the germline V gene, CDR1 is MNHEY and CDR2 is SVGAGI. The CDR3 contains 14 residues. The CDR3 region is CASGFPGSPETQYF. The CDR3, as DNA: TGTGCCAGCGGGTTCCCGGGTTCTCCGGAGACCCAGTACTTC.

V is TRBV5-1 and J is TRBJ2-1; 11 bases are shared with TRBD2. Trimming took 4 bases from V and 4 from J; bases not matched to a gene: 4. The germline gives CDR1 SGHRS, CDR2 YFSETQ. This CDR3 spans 15 amino acids. The CDR3 loop is CASSKGTSGYNEQFF. The CDR3 region has the DNA TGCGCCAGCAGCAAGGGGACTAGCGGATACAATGAGCAGTTCTTC.

As for this clone: An end of the junction differs from the germline gene, which may be a read error. The chain is built from TRBV20-1 and TRBJ1-4; 7 bases match TRBD1. This CDR3 comprises 11 residues. Germline lookup yields CDR1 DFQATT and CDR2 SNEGSKA (reference sequence). The CDR3 DNA sequence: TGCAGTCCCTCCCCCTTTCCGGACAGGTCTTTT. This translates into CSPSPFPDRSF.

The J gene is TRBJ2-5, the V gene TRBV19, with 8 bases matching TRBD2. The junction had 5 bases not matched to a gene; V was cut back by 5 bases and J by 0 bases. The CDR3 is 15 residues long. Germline CDR1 and CDR2: LNHDA and SQIVND (reference sequence). CDR3 DNA: TGTGCCAGTAGTGAATGGACTAGCTACCAAGAGACCCAGTACTTC. This translates into CASSEWTSYQETQYF.

The gene calls are TRBV4-3 and TRBJ2-2; 8 bases align to TRBD1. This CDR3 is 16 amino acids long. The ends lost 1 base at V and 4 bases at J; junction bases unmatched: 5. Germline V lookup: CDR1 LGHNA, CDR2 YSLEER. This chain's CDR3 is CASSQVVRGLTGELFF. In DNA form, the CDR3 reads TGCGCCAGCAGCCAAGTGGTCAGGGGGCTCACCGGGGAGCTGTTTTTT.

This sequence joins TRBV4-2 and TRBJ2-6; TRBD1 might be the D (6 bases). V was clipped by 0 bases and J by 1 base, with 16 bases between them. CDR1 and CDR2 (germline): LGHNA, YNFKEQ. This CDR3 comprises 19 residues. The CDR3 DNA follows: TGTGCCAGCAGCCAAGACGCCCCAGGGGATTGGTCTGGGGCCAACGTCCTGACTTTC. Translation gives CASSQDAPGDWSGANVLTF.

This chain connects TRBV11-2 to TRBJ2-5; 10 bases fit TRBD2. Trimming cost V 1 base and J 6 bases; bases outside gene matches: 8. The CDR3 spans 16 residues. Germline V lookup: CDR1 SGHAT, CDR2 FQNNGV. DNA for the CDR3: TGTGCCAGCAGCTTAGTCAGCGGGGGGGGGCCCAAGACCCAGTACTTC. Residues: CASSLVSGGGPKTQYF.

V gene TRBV5-1 combines with J gene TRBJ1-2; weak D call: TRBD1 (6 bases). Germline CDR1 is SGHRS and CDR2 is YFSETQ. CDR3 size: 16 residues. V was shortened by 4 bases and J by 12 bases, with 28 bases between the two germline ends. The CDR3 nucleotides are TGCGCCAGCAGCCCCTCTTCTGCGACAGGCCCTCTTTCGAACACCTTC. Protein: CASSPSSATGPLSNTF. Full variable domain (outside the CDR3, taken from reference TRBV5-1 and TRBJ1-2): KAGVTQTPRYLIKTRGQQVTLSCSPISGHRSVSWYQQTPGQGLQFLFEYFSETQRNKGNFPGRFSGRQFSNSRSEMNVSTLELGDSALYLCASSPSSATGPLSNTFGSGTRLTVV.

The rearrangement uses TRBV3-1 (or the pseudogene TRBV3-2) and TRBJ1-1; D is unresolved. This CDR3 has 13 amino acids. Germline values: CDR1 LGHDT, CDR2 YNNKEL (reference sequence). Trimming cost V 0 bases and J 10 bases, with 12 bases left between them. CDR3 nucleotide sequence: TGTGCCAGCAGCCAAGAGGTGAGAGAGTCAGCTTTCTTT. Its translation is CASSQEVRESAFF.

This clone showed up just once. The chain couples TRBV6-5 to TRBJ1-4; no clear D. V was shortened by 7 bases and J by 8 bases, with 11 bases between the two germline ends. The CDR3 is 12 amino acids. The germline CDR1 and CDR2 sequences are MNHEY and SVGAGI. The CDR3 region is CASTLQFEKLFF. CDR3 bases: TGTGCCAGCACCTTACAGTTCGAAAAACTGTTTTTT.

The chain carries TRBV6-5 and TRBJ2-7, with 8 bases that match TRBD1. From germline, CDR1 is MNHEY and CDR2 SVGAGI. The CDR3 runs 15 residues. The V and J ends lost 2 bases and 1 base, in that order; junction bases with no gene match: 4. CDR3 coding DNA: TGTGCCAGCAGTTACACAGGGGGGACTTCCTACGAGCAGTACTTC. It encodes CASSYTGGTSYEQYF.

The chain joins TRBV29-1 to TRBJ2-5; weak D call: TRBD1 (6 bases). Trimming removed 3 bases at V and 5 bases at J, with 19 bases between. Germline-derived CDR1 and CDR2 are SQVTM and ANQGSEA. The CDR3 runs 15 residues. CDR3 in amino acids: CSVDSRTADGETQYF. DNA for the CDR3: TGCAGCGTTGATTCTCGGACAGCTGACGGGGAGACCCAGTACTTC. Variable domain in full (rest from reference TRBV29-1 and TRBJ2-5): SAVISQKPSRDICQRGTSLTIQCQVDSQVTMMFWYRQQPGQSLTLIATANQGSEATYESGFVIDKFPISRPNLTFSTLTVSNMSPEDSSIYLCSVDSRTADGETQYFGPGTRLLVL.

The rearrangement links TRBV9 to TRBJ2-1, with 7 bases identical to TRBD1. V gave up 4 bases and J gave up 0 bases; unmatched junction bases: 1. The CDR3 sequence is 14 residues long. CDR1 is SGDLS, CDR2 YYNGEE, per germline. The CDR3 nucleotides read TGTGCCAGCAGCTCAGGGGGCTCCTACAATGAGCAGTTCTTC. This codes for CASSSGGSYNEQFF. Complete variable domain (other parts from reference TRBV9 and TRBJ2-1): DSGVTQTPKHLITATGQRVTLRCSPRSGDLSVYWYQQSLDQGLQFLIQYYNGEERAKGNILERFSAQQFPDLHSELNLSSLELGDSALYFCASSSGGSYNEQFFGPGTRLTVL.

The chain recombines TRBV27 with TRBJ1-5, with 8 bases aligning to TRBD1. Per the germline V gene, CDR1 is MNHEY and CDR2 is SMNVEV (reference sequence). This CDR3 comprises 17 residues. Trimming cost V 2 bases and J 0 bases; bases outside gene matches: 6. CDR3 coding DNA: TGTGCCAGCAGTTTACCAGACAGGGGAGGTAGCAATCAGCCCCAGCATTTT. Its translation is CASSLPDRGGSNQPQHF.

The chain joins TRBV5-8 to TRBJ1-1; D gene uncertain. In germline, CDR1 is SGHTS, CDR2 YDEGEE. V was cut by 1 base and J by 7 bases, with 11 bases left in between. The CDR3 has 13 amino acids. The CDR3 protein is CASSLWRTIEAFF. Here the CDR3 DNA reads TGTGCCAGCAGCTTGTGGCGGACTATTGAAGCTTTCTTT.

The V call is TRBV12-3 or TRBV12-4, the J call TRBJ2-2; the D is unclear. Trimming left V 6 bases short and J 5 bases short, with 10 bases between. The CDR3 contains 13 residues. The CDR3 DNA reads as TGTGCCAGCAGCCCAGCGAGGACCGGGGAGCTGTTTTTT. This gives the protein CASSPARTGELFF.

The rearrangement uses TRBV6-5 and TRBJ2-7; D is undetermined. Trimming cost V 4 bases and J 4 bases, with 14 bases left between them. In germline, CDR1 is MNHEY, CDR2 SVGAGI. The CDR3 consists of 14 residues. CDR3 sequence (DNA): TGTGCCAGCAGTTCGTCAGGTAATTCATACGAGCAGTACTTC. Its translation: CASSSSGNSYEQYF.